One and the same sample provided the 4 T cell receptor beta chains below, sequenced in a study of blood T cell repertoires in COVID-19. Only in-frame clones appear in the TCRdb table, and some are missing; sequencing was by immunoSEQ multiplex PCR. The table has about 84,000 clones, over 90% seen once. Specimen: peripheral blood. The receptor source for this set is a human donor with active COVID-19. The donor label of this sample is uncertain.

V and J are TRBV25-1 and TRBJ1-1; a weak D match, TRBD1 (6 bases). Germline CDR1 MGHDK, CDR2 SYGVNS. The ends were cut back, 8 bases at V and 6 bases at J, with 10 bases in the middle. The CDR3 has 11 residues. CDR3 region: CASLRGAEAFF. The CDR3 nucleotides read TGTGCCAGCCTCAGGGGCGCTGAAGCTTTCTTT.

The CDR3 here is CASSWANRESEAFF. In DNA, the CDR3 is TGCGCCAGCAGCTGGGCCAATCGAGAATCTGAAGCTTTCTTT. The chain uses TRBV5-1 and TRBJ1-1; D is unresolved. Deletions cut 3 bases from V and 6 bases from J, with 15 bases between. The CDR3 runs 14 residues. Looked up from germline, CDR1 is SGHRS and CDR2 is YFSETQ.

This sequence joins TRBV7-2 and TRBJ2-3; 8 nucleotides match TRBD2. The CDR3 covers 14 residues. J was trimmed by 4 bases and V by 6 bases; bases with no gene match: 6. The germline gives CDR1 SGHTA, CDR2 FQGNSA. CDR3 protein: CASRIGGAPDTQYF. The CDR3 bases are TGTGCCAGCAGGATCGGGGGGGCCCCAGATACGCAGTATTTT.

The V and J genes are TRBV7-2 and TRBJ2-5; TRBD1 agrees at 8 bases. This CDR3 contains 17 residues. The germline CDR1 and CDR2 sequences are SGHTA and FQGNSA. The trim removed 1 base at V and 4 bases at J, leaving 11 bases unmatched. CDR3 in amino acids: CASSLGGRTGMSETQYF. CDR3 in DNA: TGTGCCAGCAGCTTAGGGGGTAGGACAGGGATGTCAGAGACCCAGTACTTC.